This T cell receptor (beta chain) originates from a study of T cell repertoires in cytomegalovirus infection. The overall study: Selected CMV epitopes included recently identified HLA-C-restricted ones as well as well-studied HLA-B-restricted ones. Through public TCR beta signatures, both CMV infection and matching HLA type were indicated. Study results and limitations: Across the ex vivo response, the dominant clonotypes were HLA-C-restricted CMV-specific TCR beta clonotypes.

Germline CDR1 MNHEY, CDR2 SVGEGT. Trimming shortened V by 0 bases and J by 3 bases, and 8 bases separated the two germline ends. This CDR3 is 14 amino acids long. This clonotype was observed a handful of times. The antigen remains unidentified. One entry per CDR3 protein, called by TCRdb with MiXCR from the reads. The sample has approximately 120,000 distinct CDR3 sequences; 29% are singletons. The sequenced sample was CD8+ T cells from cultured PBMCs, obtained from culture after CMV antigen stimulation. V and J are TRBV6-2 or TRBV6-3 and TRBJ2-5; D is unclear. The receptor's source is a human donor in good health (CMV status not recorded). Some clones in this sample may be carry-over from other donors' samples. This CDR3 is CASSYSYAEETQYF. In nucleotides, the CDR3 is TGTGCCAGCAGTTACTCTTACGCGGAAGAGACCCAGTACTTC.